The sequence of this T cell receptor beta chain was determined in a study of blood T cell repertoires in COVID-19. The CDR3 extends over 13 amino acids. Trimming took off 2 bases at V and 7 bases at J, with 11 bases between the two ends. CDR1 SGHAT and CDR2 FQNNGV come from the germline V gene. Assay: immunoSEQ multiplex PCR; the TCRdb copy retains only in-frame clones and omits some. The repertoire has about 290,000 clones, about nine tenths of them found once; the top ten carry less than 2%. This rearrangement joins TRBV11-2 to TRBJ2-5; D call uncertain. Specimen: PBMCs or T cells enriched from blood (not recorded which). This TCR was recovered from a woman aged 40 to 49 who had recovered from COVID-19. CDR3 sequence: CASSLFGERTQYF. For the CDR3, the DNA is TGTGCCAGCAGCTTATTCGGAGAGAGGACCCAGTACTTC.